Shown below are 21 T cell receptor beta chains from a single sample sequenced in a study of T-cell reconstitution after alpha-beta-depleted transplantation in children. The TCRbeta library incorporated unique molecular identifiers. From the PCR reads, TCRdb called clonotypes with MiXCR, one entry per CDR3 protein. The sample yields 480,000 or so distinct CDR3 sequences, roughly a tenth seen once. The sample in question was PBMCs, obtained before TCRalphabeta/CD19-depleted stem cell transplant. All receptors come from a child under 10 years old with inherited bone marrow failure, due to receive a stem cell transplant.

In this sample, this clonotype turned up many times. The rearrangement joins TRBV7-2 to TRBJ1-4; D is possibly TRBD1 (6 bases). This CDR3 region has 15 residues. In germline, CDR1 is SGHTA, CDR2 FQGNSA. Trimming pared 2 bases from V and 7 bases from J, leaving 14 bases between. CDR3 sequence: CASSLLGGRPEKLFF. For the CDR3, the DNA is TGTGCCAGCAGCTTATTAGGGGGGCGCCCTGAAAAACTGTTTTTT.

This clonotype was picked up a small number of times. The gene calls are TRBV2 and TRBJ1-2, with D possibly matching TRBD1 (5 bases). The germline V gene has CDR1 SNHLY and CDR2 FYNNEI. The length of the CDR3 is 16 residues. The V gene lost 2 bases and the J gene lost 1 base, with 14 bases spanning the gap. DNA of the CDR3: TGTGCCAGCAGTGAATGGGTAGGGGCGCTTAACTATGGCTACACCTTC. This gives the protein CASSEWVGALNYGYTF.

The chain recombines TRBV20-1 with TRBJ2-3; D possibly uses TRBD1 or TRBD2 (5 bases each). There are 16 residues in the CDR3. V shed 0 bases and J shed 3 bases, with 16 bases lying between them. Germline-derived CDR1 and CDR2 are DFQATT and SNEGSKA (reference sequence). The CDR3 sequence is CSAREVRGLATDTQYF. The DNA for the CDR3 is TGCAGTGCTAGAGAGGTTCGGGGCTTAGCAACAGATACGCAGTATTTT.

This clonotype was recorded at least ten times. The chain recombines TRBV24-1 with TRBJ2-1; 10 bases line up with TRBD2. Germline V gene lookup returns CDR1 KGHDR and CDR2 SFDVKD. J gave up 3 bases and V 5 bases, and 0 bases lay outside the gene matches. The CDR3 runs to 14 residues. CDR3 DNA sequence: TGTGCCACCAGTGCTAGCGGGAGCTACAATGAGCAGTTCTTC. Protein sequence: CATSASGSYNEQFF.

This clonotype has ten or more counts. The V gene is TRBV10-3, the J gene TRBJ1-1; D is undetermined. Per the germline V gene, CDR1 is ENHRY and CDR2 is SYGVKD. The CDR3 sequence is 13 residues long. V lost 5 bases to trimming and J lost 2 bases, with 9 bases between them. CDR3 in amino acids: CAISTTANTEAFF. CDR3 in DNA: TGTGCCATCAGTACCACAGCAAACACTGAAGCTTTCTTT.

This clonotype was counted at least ten times. The rearrangement links TRBV29-1 to TRBJ2-7; 8 bases align to TRBD2. Trimming took 0 bases from V and 6 from J; bases not matched to a gene: 13. Germline CDR1 is SQVTM and CDR2 is ANQGSEA. This CDR3 has 16 residues. The CDR3: CSVEDPVTGGRGEQYF. The CDR3 nucleotides are TGCAGCGTTGAAGATCCGGTTACGGGAGGGCGGGGCGAGCAGTACTTC.

The sample holds many counts of this clonotype. V and J are TRBV30 and TRBJ2-5; TRBD1 or TRBD2 may be the D gene (5 bases each). This CDR3 spans 14 amino acids. Trimming removed 1 base from V and 5 bases from J, with 14 bases in between. CDR1 is GTSNPN and CDR2 is SVGIG in the germline V gene (reference sequence). This CDR3 is CAWSEGRGYETQYF. The CDR3 DNA is TGTGCCTGGAGTGAGGGGAGAGGGTATGAGACCCAGTACTTC.

This clonotype showed up many times. The gene calls are TRBV19 and TRBJ1-1, with D possibly matching TRBD1 (5 bases). Between the trimmed V and J ends, which lost 3 bases and 8 bases, there was a span of 16 bases. From germline, CDR1 is LNHDA and CDR2 SQIVND (reference sequence). The CDR3 sequence is 14 residues long. This CDR3 reads CASSIEGRQREAFF. The CDR3 bases are TGTGCCAGTAGTATCGAGGGGAGGCAGCGCGAAGCTTTCTTT.

This clonotype was detected ten times or more. The chain combines TRBV5-1 with TRBJ2-3, with a possible D match to TRBD2 (6 bases). CDR1 is SGHRS, CDR2 YFSETQ, per germline. This CDR3 contains 15 residues. V shed 0 bases and J shed 2 bases, with 10 bases lying between them. This chain's CDR3 is CASSLAGLFTDTQYF. The CDR3 DNA reads as TGCGCCAGCAGCTTGGCGGGACTTTTCACAGATACGCAGTATTTT. The whole variable domain, filled in from reference TRBV5-1 and TRBJ2-3, reads KAGVTQTPRYLIKTRGQQVTLSCSPISGHRSVSWYQQTPGQGLQFLFEYFSETQRNKGNFPGRFSGRQFSNSRSEMNVSTLELGDSALYLCASSLAGLFTDTQYFGPGTRLTVL.

With respect to this clonotype: This may be a read error: a much more frequent sequence differs by one nucleotide. The J gene is TRBJ1-5, the V gene TRBV11-2; perhaps TRBD1 as D (6 bases). This CDR3 spans 14 amino acids. V lost 2 bases, J lost 8 bases, and 13 bases lay in between. CDR1 SGHAT and CDR2 FQNNGV come from the germline V gene. Here the CDR3 DNA reads TGTGCCAGCAGCTTATCGGGGGGCGGTAAGCCCCAGCATTTT. Translating it yields CASSLSGGGKPQHF.

This clonotype came up many times. This chain uses TRBV5-1 with TRBJ2-3; maybe TRBD1 (5 bases). The CDR3 has 14 residues. CDR1 is SGHRS, CDR2 YFSETQ, per germline. With 4 bases removed from V and 4 bases from J, the gap between germline ends came to 13 bases. CDR3 DNA sequence: TGCGCCAGCAGCAAAGACAGTACCCCAGATACGCAGTATTTT. Residues: CASSKDSTPDTQYF.

This clonotype was found many times. The rearrangement joins TRBV7-9 to TRBJ1-5; D is uncertain. Germline CDR1 and CDR2: SEHNR and FQNEAQ (reference sequence). The CDR3 spans 12 residues. The V gene lost 4 bases and the J gene lost 6 bases, with 7 bases spanning the gap. The CDR3 loop reads CASSSGSQPQHF. The CDR3 coding sequence is TGTGCCAGCAGCTCCGGGTCTCAGCCCCAGCATTTT.

This clonotype has ten or more counts. The CDR3 loop reads CASSSQTGATDTQYF. The CDR3 nucleotides are TGTGCCAGCAGCTCCCAGACAGGGGCAACAGATACGCAGTATTTT. The chain has TRBV7-9 and TRBJ2-3, with TRBD1 matching over 8 bases. Trimming removed 4 bases from V and 3 bases from J; junction bases left unmatched: 6. The CDR3 contains 15 residues. Germline assignment: CDR1 SEHNR and CDR2 FQNEAQ (reference sequence).

This clonotype was seen a few times. The chain uses TRBV12-3 or TRBV12-4 and TRBJ2-6; 10 nucleotides align to TRBD1. After removal of 3 bases from V and 3 bases from J, the junction contained 5 bases not matched to a gene. This CDR3 is built from 17 residues. The CDR3 loop is CASSFGTGENGANVLTF. CDR3 sequence (DNA): TGTGCCAGCAGTTTTGGGACAGGGGAAAATGGGGCCAACGTCCTGACTTTC.

This clonotype was observed at least ten times. The chain joins TRBV4-3 to TRBJ2-1; 8 bases are shared with TRBD2. Germline CDR1 LGHNA, CDR2 YSLEER. Trimming at V came to 0 bases and at J to 6 bases, leaving 10 bases not matched to a gene. The CDR3 covers 17 residues. The DNA for the CDR3 is TGCGCCAGCAGCCAAGACCCCGGGATAGCGGGACCCAATGAGCAGTTCTTC. It codes for CASSQDPGIAGPNEQFF.

The J gene is TRBJ2-3, the V gene TRBV6-1; 11 positions agree with TRBD2. The CDR3 consists of 16 residues. The V segment lost 5 bases and the J segment 4 bases; nucleotides outside the gene matches: 8. Germline CDR1 reads MNHNS; CDR2 reads SASEGT. CDR3 sequence reads: CASSTVAGGPADTQYF. For the CDR3, the DNA is TGTGCCAGCAGTACAGTAGCGGGAGGGCCCGCAGATACGCAGTATTTT.

This clonotype was found many times. The CDR3 DNA follows: TGTGCCAGCAGTTTAAGGACTCCCTATAGCAATCAGCCCCAGCATTTT. The encoded protein is CASSLRTPYSNQPQHF. The gene calls are TRBV12-3 or TRBV12-4 and TRBJ1-5; the D is unclear. The CDR3 spans 16 residues. Trimming removed 2 bases from V and 0 bases from J, with 11 bases in between.

This clonotype has only a few counts. The CDR3 here is CRGLRSYNEQFF. CDR3 bases: TGCCGCGGACTCCGATCCTACAATGAGCAGTTCTTC. This chain links TRBV20-1 with TRBJ2-1; perhaps TRBD2 as D (5 bases). The CDR3 totals 12 residues. CDR1 DFQATT and CDR2 SNEGSKA come from the germline V gene (reference sequence).

The rearrangement joins TRBV3-1 to TRBJ2-7; a weak D match, TRBD2 (6 bases). V shed 8 bases and J shed 4 bases, with 9 bases lying between them. CDR3 length equals 11 residues. Germline V CDR1 and CDR2: LGHDT, YNNKEL (reference sequence). CDR3 sequence reads: CASRGRYEQYF. The CDR3 bases are TGTGCCAGCCGGGGGAGGTACGAGCAGTACTTC.

This clonotype was found a few times. The CDR3 sequence is CAWSGTTGGYGYTF. CDR3 nucleotide sequence: TGTGCCTGGAGTGGAACGACAGGGGGCTATGGCTACACCTTC. The V gene is TRBV30, the J gene TRBJ1-2; 9 bases map to TRBD1. CDR3 size: 14 residues. Germline CDR1 and CDR2: GTSNPN and SVGIG (reference sequence). V trimming: 1 base; J trimming: 4 bases; junction bases outside the gene matches: 4.

The table lists this clonotype with many counts. The rearrangement links TRBV12-3 or TRBV12-4 to TRBJ2-1, with 12 bases matching TRBD2. The CDR3 consists of 17 residues. Trimming removed 1 base from V and 2 bases from J; junction bases left unmatched: 3. The CDR3 DNA is TGTGCCAGCAGTTTAGGGACTAGCGGGACCACCTACAATGAGCAGTTCTTC. Translated: CASSLGTSGTTYNEQFF.